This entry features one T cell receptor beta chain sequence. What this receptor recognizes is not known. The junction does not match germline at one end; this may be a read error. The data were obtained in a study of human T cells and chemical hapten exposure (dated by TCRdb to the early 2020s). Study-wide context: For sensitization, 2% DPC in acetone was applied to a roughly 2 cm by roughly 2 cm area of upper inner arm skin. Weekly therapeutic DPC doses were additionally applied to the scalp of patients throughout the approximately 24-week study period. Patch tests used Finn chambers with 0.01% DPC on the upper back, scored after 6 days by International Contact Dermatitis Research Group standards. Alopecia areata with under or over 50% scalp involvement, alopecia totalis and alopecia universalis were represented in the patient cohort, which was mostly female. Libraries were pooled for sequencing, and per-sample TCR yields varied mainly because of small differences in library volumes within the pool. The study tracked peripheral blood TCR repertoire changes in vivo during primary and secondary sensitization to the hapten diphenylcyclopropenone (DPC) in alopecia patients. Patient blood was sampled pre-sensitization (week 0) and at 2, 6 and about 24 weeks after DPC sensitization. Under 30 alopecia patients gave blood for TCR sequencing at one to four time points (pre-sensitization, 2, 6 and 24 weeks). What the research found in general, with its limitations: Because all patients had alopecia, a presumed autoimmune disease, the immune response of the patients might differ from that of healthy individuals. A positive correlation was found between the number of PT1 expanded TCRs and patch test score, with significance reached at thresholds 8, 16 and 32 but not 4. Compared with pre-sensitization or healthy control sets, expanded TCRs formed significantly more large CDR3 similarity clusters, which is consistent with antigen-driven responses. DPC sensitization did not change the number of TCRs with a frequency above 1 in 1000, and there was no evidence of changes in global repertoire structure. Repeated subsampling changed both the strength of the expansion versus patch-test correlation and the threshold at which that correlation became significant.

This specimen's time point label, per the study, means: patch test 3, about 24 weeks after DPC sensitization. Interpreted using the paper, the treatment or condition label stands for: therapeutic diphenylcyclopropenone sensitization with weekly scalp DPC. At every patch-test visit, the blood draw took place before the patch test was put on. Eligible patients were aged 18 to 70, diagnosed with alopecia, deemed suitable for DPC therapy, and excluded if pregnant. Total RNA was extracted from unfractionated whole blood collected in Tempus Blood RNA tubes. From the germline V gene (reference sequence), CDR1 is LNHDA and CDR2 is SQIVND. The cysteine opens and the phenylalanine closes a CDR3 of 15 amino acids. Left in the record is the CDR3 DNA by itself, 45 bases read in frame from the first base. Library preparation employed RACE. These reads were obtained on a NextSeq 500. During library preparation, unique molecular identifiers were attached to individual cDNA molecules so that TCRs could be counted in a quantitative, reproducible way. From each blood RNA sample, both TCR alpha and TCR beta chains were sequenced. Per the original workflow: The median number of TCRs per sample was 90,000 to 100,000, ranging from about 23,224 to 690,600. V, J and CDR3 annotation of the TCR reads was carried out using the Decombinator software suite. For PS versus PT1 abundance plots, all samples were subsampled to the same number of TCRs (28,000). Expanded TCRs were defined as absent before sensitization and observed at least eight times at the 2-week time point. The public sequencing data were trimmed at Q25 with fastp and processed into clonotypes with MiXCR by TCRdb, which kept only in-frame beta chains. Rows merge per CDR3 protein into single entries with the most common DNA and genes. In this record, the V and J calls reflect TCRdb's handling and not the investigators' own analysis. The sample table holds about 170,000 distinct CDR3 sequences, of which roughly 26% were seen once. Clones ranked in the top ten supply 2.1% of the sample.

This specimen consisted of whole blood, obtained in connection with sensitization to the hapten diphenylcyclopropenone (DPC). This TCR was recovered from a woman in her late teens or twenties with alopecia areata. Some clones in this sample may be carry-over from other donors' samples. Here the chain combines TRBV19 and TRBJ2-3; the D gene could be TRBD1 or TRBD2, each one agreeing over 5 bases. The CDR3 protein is CASSTLDSQTDTQCF. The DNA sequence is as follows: TGTGCCAGTAGTACTCTGGACTCCCAGACAGATACGCAGTGTTTT.